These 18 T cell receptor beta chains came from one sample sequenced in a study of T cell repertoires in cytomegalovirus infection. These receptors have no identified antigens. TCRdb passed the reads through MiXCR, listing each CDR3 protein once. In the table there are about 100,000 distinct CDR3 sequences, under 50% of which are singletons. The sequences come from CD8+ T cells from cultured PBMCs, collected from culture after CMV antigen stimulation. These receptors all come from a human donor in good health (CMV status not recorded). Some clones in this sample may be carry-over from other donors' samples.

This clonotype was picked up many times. CDR3 region: CSVGGSSYNEQFF. CDR3 DNA: TGCAGCGTTGGGGGTAGCTCCTACAATGAGCAGTTCTTC. V gene TRBV29-1 combines with J gene TRBJ2-1; D is ambiguous. Per germline, CDR1 SQVTM and CDR2 ANQGSEA. The length of the CDR3 is 13 residues. The ends were cut back, 4 bases at V and 0 bases at J, with 7 bases in the middle.

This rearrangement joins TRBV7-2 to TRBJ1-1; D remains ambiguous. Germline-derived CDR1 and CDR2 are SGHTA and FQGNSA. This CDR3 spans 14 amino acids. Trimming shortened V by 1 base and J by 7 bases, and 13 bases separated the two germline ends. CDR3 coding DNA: TGTGCCAGCAGCTTAGGTGGTGGGTTGGGTGAAGCTTTCTTT. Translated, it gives CASSLGGGLGEAFF.

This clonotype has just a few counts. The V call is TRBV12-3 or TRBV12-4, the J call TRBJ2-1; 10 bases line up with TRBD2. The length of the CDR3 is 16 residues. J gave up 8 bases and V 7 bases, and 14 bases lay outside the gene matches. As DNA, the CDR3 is TGTGCCAGCACCTTATCCGGGACTAGCGCCTGGTATGAGCAGTTCTTC. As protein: CASTLSGTSAWYEQFF.

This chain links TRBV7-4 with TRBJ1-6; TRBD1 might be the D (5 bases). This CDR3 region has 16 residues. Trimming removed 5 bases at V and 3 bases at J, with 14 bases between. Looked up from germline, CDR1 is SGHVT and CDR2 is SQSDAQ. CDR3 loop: CASSPTGQGYNSPLHF. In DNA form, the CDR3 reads TGTGCCAGCAGCCCCACGGGGCAGGGCTATAATTCACCCCTCCACTTT.

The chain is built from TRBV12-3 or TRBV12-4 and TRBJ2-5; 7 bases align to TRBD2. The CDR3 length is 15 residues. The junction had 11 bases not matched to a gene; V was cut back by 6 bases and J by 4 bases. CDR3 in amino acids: CASSPGGSGPETQYF. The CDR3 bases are TGTGCCAGCAGCCCCGGCGGTAGCGGGCCAGAGACCCAGTACTTC.

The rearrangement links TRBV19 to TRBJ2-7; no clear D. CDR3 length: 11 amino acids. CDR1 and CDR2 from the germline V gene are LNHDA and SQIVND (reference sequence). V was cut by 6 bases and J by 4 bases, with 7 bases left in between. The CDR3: CASRDAYEQYF. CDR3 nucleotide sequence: TGTGCCAGTAGAGACGCGTACGAGCAGTACTTC.

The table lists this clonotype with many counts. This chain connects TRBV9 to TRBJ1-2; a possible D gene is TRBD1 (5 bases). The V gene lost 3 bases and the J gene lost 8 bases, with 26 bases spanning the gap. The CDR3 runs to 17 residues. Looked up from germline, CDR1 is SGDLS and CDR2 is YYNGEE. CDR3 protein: CASSAVLEAGTIRGYTF. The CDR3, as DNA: TGTGCCAGCAGCGCAGTCCTCGAGGCAGGGACGATAAGGGGCTACACCTTC.

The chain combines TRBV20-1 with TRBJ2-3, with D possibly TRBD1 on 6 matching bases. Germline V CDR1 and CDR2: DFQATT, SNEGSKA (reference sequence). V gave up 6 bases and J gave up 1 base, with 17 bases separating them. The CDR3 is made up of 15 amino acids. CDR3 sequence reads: CSALDSEWGTDTQYF. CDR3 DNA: TGCAGTGCCCTGGACAGTGAATGGGGCACAGATACGCAGTATTTT.

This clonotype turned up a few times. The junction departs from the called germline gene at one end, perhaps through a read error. This CDR3 reads CASSSSSGDYSSPLHF. CDR3 sequence (DNA): TGTGCCAGCAGCTCCAGTTCAGGGGATTATAGTTCACCCCTCCACTTT. V gene TRBV5-6 combines with J gene TRBJ1-6; D might be TRBD1 (6 bases). Germline V CDR1 and CDR2: SGHDT, YYEEEE. The CDR3 runs to 16 residues.

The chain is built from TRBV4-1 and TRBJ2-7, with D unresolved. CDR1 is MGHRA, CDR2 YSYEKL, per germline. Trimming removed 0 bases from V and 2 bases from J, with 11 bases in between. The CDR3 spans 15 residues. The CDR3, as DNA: TGCGCCAGCAGCCAAGAATCGAGGCCCCCCTACGAGCAGTACTTC. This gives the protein CASSQESRPPYEQYF.

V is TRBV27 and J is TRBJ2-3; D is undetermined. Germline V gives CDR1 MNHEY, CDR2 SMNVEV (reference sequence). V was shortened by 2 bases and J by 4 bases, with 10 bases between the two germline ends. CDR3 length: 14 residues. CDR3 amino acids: CASSLLGCADTQYF. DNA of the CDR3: TGTGCCAGCAGTTTACTAGGGTGCGCAGATACGCAGTATTTT.

The CDR3 DNA reads TGTGCCAGCAGCCTGACTGGGGGAAACCAAGAGACCCAGTACTTC. Protein sequence: CASSLTGGNQETQYF. This chain links TRBV7-9 with TRBJ2-5; D assignment may be TRBD1 or TRBD2 (5 bases each). The CDR3 sequence is 15 residues long. V was cut by 5 bases and J by 0 bases, with 13 bases left in between. The germline gives CDR1 SEHNR, CDR2 FQNEAQ (reference sequence).

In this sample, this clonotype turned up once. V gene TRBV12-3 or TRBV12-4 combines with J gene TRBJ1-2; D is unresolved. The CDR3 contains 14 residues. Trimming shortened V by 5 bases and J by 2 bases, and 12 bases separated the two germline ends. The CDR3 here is CASSTWTVNYGYTF. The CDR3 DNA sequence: TGTGCCAGCAGTACGTGGACGGTAAACTATGGCTACACCTTC.

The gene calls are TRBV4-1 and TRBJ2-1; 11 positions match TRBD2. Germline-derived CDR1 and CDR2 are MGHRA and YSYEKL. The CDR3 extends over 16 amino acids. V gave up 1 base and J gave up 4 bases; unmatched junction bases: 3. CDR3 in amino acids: CASSQGSGGAYNEQFF. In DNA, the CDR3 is TGCGCCAGCAGCCAAGGTAGCGGGGGGGCTTACAATGAGCAGTTCTTC.

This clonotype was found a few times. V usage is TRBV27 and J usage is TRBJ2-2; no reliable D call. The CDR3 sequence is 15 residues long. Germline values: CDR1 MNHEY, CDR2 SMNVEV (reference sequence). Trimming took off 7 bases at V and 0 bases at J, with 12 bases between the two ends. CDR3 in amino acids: CASTRVTANTGELFF. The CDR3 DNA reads TGTGCCAGCACCAGAGTAACTGCGAACACCGGGGAGCTGTTTTTT.

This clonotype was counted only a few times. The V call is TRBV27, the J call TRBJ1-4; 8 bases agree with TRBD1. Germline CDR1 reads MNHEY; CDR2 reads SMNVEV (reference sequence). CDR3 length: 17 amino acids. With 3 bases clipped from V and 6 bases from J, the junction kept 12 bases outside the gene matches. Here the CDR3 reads CASSFQGAYVGDEKLFF. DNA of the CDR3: TGTGCCAGCAGTTTTCAGGGGGCCTACGTGGGGGATGAAAAACTGTTTTTT. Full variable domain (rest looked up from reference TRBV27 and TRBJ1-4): EAQVTQNPRYLITVTGKKLTVTCSQNMNHEYMSWYRQDPGLGLRQIYYSMNVEVTDKGDVPEGYKVSRKEKRNFPLILESPSPNQTSLYFCASSFQGAYVGDEKLFFGSGTQLSVL.

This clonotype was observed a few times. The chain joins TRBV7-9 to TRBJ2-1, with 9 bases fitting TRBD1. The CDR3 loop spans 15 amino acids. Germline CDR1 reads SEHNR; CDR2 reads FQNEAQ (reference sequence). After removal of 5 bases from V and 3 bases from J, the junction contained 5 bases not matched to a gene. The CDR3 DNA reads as TGTGCCAGCAGCAATCCGGGACAGGGCTACAATGAGCAGTTCTTC. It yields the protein CASSNPGQGYNEQFF.

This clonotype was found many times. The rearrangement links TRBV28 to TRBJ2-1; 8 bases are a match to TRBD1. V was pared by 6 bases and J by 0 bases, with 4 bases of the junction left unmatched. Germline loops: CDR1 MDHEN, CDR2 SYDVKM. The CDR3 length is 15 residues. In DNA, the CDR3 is TGTGCCAGCAGGCCTGGACAGGGCTCCTACAATGAGCAGTTCTTC. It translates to CASRPGQGSYNEQFF.